The present T cell receptor beta chain was sequenced within a study of blood T cell repertoires in COVID-19. The overall study: In each case, the material was cDNA or gDNA derived from T cells, B-cell-depleted T cells, or PBMCs.

Per the original data handling: Using reference gene primer amplification, nucleated cell counts were estimated. Here immunoSEQ multiplex PCR was the method, and the copy in TCRdb shows in-frame clones only, minus some. V, J and clone size reflect that table, while D and trimming were determined from the DNA. The data contain more than 150,000 clones, around 84% of them singletons. Recruited during active infection, patients (from Seattle) were subsequently followed longitudinally. The germline gives CDR1 LGHDT, CDR2 YNNKEL (reference sequence). This CDR3 is 11 amino acids long. Trimming removed 4 bases at V and 6 bases at J, with 6 bases between.

The specimen was peripheral blood. The V call is TRBV3-1 (or the pseudogene TRBV3-2), the J call TRBJ1-1, with D possibly matching TRBD1 (5 bases). This TCR derives from a man aged 55 to 70 with COVID-19, enrolled during active disease. CDR3 loop: CASSRQSEAFF. CDR3 coding DNA: TGTGCCAGCAGCCGACAGTCTGAAGCTTTCTTT.